This is a list of T cell receptor beta chains from one sample in a study of CD8+CD57+ T cells in acquired aplastic anemia. Using its own MiXCR run on the reads, TCRdb lists one record per CDR3 protein. Seen here are 150,000 to 200,000 distinct CDR3 sequences, 40% to 55% observed once, and the top ten hold under 3%. The sequenced sample consisted of sorted CD4+, CD8+, or CD8+CD57+ T cells (not recorded which) from PBMCs. These TCRs come from a human donor in good health. The CDR3 runs from the conserved cysteine through the conserved F or W. The order of the fields is J gene, V gene, clone size, D gene, CDR3 protein, CDR3 DNA. A D gene is named only where the DNA matches it firmly. The size of a clone is reported for some rows only, either as once, few or many, or as a class for expanded clones.

TRBJ2-7 | TRBV19 | - | TRBD1 | CASSKGQGPYEQYF | TGTGCCAGTAGTAAGGGACAGGGTCCCTACGAGCAGTACTTC
TRBJ2-3 | TRBV5-5 | many | - | CASSFRDGITDTQYF | TGTGCCAGCAGCTTCAGGGATGGTATCACAGATACGCAGTATTTT
TRBJ2-3 | TRBV12-3/TRBV12-4 | - | TRBD1 | CASRNRGRADTQYF | TGTGCCAGCAGGAACAGGGGTAGGGCAGATACGCAGTATTTT
TRBJ2-1 | TRBV2 | - | TRBD1 | CAGGQGPYNEQFF | TGTGCCGGGGGACAGGGACCCTACAATGAGCAGTTCTTC
TRBJ2-2 | TRBV6-1 | few | - | CASQVGGYTGELFF | TGTGCCAGCCAAGTGGGGGGTTACACCGGGGAGCTGTTTTTT
TRBJ2-2 | TRBV11-3 | - | TRBD1 | CASSLGTGEAGELFF | TGTGCCAGCAGCTTGGGGACAGGGGAGGCCGGGGAGCTGTTTTTT
TRBJ1-2 | TRBV6-4 | - | - | CASSDNGGYGYTF | TGTGCCAGCAGTGACAACGGGGGTTATGGCTACACCTTC
TRBJ1-6 | TRBV14 | many | - | CASSQDYRGSPLHF | TGTGCCAGCAGCCAAGACTACCGGGGTTCACCCCTCCACTTT
TRBJ2-5 | TRBV25-1 | - | TRBD2 | CASSVTGLAVETQYF | TGTGCCAGCAGTGTAACGGGACTAGCTGTTGAGACCCAGTACTTC
TRBJ2-1 | TRBV5-1 | many | TRBD2 | CASSLLAGSTYNEQFF | TGCGCCAGCAGCTTACTAGCGGGAAGCACCTACAATGAGCAGTTCTTC
TRBJ2-3 | TRBV5-6 | few | - | CASSLERAGLVSQYF | TGTGCCAGCAGCTTGGAACGGGCCGGCCTGGTTTCGCAGTATTTT
TRBJ2-7 | TRBV7-2 | few | - | CASSLLREQYF | TGTGCCAGCAGCTTATTGCGGGAGCAGTACTTC
TRBJ2-5 | TRBV5-6 | many | TRBD1 | CASSRTGDGETQYF | TGTGCCAGCAGCCGGACAGGGGACGGAGAGACCCAGTACTTC
TRBJ2-1 | TRBV3-1 | - | - | CASSQDSVAASYNEQFF | TGTGCCAGCAGCCAAGATTCGGTAGCGGCCTCCTACAATGAGCAGTTCTTC
TRBJ2-7 | TRBV12-3/TRBV12-4 | - | TRBD2 | CASTLAGSVYEQYF | TGTGCCAGCACCCTAGCGGGATCTGTCTACGAGCAGTACTTC
TRBJ2-5 | TRBV19 | many | - | CASSINRDQETQYF | TGTGCCAGTAGTATTAATCGGGACCAAGAGACCCAGTACTTC
TRBJ1-5 | TRBV7-9 | many | TRBD1 | CASSPTEWTGGRPQHF | TGTGCCAGCAGCCCAACGGAATGGACAGGGGGCAGGCCCCAGCATTTT
TRBJ2-1 | TRBV15 | - | TRBD1 | CASSETGQGGNEQFF | TGTGCCAGCAGTGAAACTGGACAGGGAGGCAATGAGCAGTTCTTC
TRBJ2-1 | TRBV4-2 | - | TRBD2 | CASSQDLAGGDEQFF | TGTGCCAGCAGCCAAGATCTAGCGGGAGGAGATGAGCAGTTCTTC
TRBJ1-6 | TRBV20-1 | - | - | CSAIRTADSPLHF | TGCAGTGCTATTCGGACAGCCGATTCACCCCTCCACTTT
TRBJ2-7 | TRBV20-1 | - | - | CSAIESTGSTCEQYF | TGCAGTGCCATCGAGAGTACAGGGAGTACCTGCGAGCAGTACTTC
TRBJ1-2 | TRBV3-1 | - | - | CASSLTSGDSDTF | TGTGCCAGCAGCCTTACATCCGGGGATTCGGACACCTTC
TRBJ1-2 | TRBV19 | - | TRBD1 | CASSLPGQGWYGYTF | TGTGCCAGCAGCTTACCGGGACAGGGTTGGTATGGCTACACCTTC
TRBJ2-3 | TRBV24-1 | many | TRBD1 | CATSDVQGASTDTQYF | TGTGCCACCAGTGATGTGCAGGGGGCTTCGACAGATACGCAGTATTTT
TRBJ2-5 | TRBV25-1 | - | - | CASSPGTRGRETQYF | TGTGCCAGCAGCCCCGGGACTCGGGGACGAGAGACCCAGTACTTC
TRBJ2-2 | TRBV7-2 | many | TRBD2 | CASLLAGGVGELFF | TGTGCCAGCCTTCTAGCGGGAGGTGTCGGGGAGCTGTTTTTT
TRBJ2-1 | TRBV20-1 | many | - | CSAMAREGEFYNEQFF | TGCAGTGCTATGGCGAGGGAGGGGGAATTTTACAATGAGCAGTTCTTC
TRBJ2-7 | TRBV6-6 | many | - | CASTPAGQTYEQYF | TGTGCCAGCACCCCTGCCGGACAGACCTACGAGCAGTACTTC
TRBJ2-3 | TRBV20-1 | many | TRBD1 | CSARDGRQGTDTQYF | TGCAGTGCTAGAGATGGGCGACAGGGGACAGATACGCAGTATTTT
TRBJ2-7 | TRBV2 | - | - | CASSEDPWAYEQYF | TGTGCCAGCAGTGAAGATCCATGGGCCTACGAGCAGTACTTC
TRBJ1-6 | TRBV2 | few | - | CASKPGANNSPLHF | TGTGCCAGCAAGCCAGGGGCCAATAATTCACCCCTCCACTTT
TRBJ2-7 | TRBV3-1 | many | - | CASSVRGAGYEQYF | TGTGCCAGCAGCGTTCGGGGCGCGGGCTACGAGCAGTACTTC
TRBJ1-1 | TRBV5-1 | - | - | CASSLSGRSNTEAFF | TGCGCCAGCAGCTTGTCCGGCAGATCCAACACTGAAGCTTTCTTT
TRBJ2-3 | TRBV20-1 | - | TRBD1 | CSARDRDRGWGRDTQYF | TGCAGTGCTAGAGATAGGGACAGGGGGTGGGGTAGAGATACGCAGTATTTT
TRBJ2-7 | TRBV7-6 | - | TRBD2 | CASSPRGSDYEQYF | TGTGCCAGCAGCCCACGCGGGAGTGACTACGAGCAGTACTTC
TRBJ2-7 | TRBV18 | few | - | CASSPTDSYEQYF | TGTGCCAGCTCACCGACCGACTCCTACGAGCAGTACTTC
TRBJ2-5 | TRBV29-1 | - | TRBD2 | CSSLVVAGGQRETQYF | TGCAGCTCCCTCGTTGTAGCGGGGGGGCAGAGAGAGACCCAGTACTTC
TRBJ1-2 | TRBV18 | few | TRBD1 | CASSRLPGTEYGYTF | TGTGCCAGCTCGCGACTCCCCGGGACAGAATACGGCTACACCTTC
TRBJ2-7 | TRBV7-2 | - | - | CASSQLKREQYF | TGTGCCAGCAGCCAATTGAAGCGGGAGCAGTACTTC
TRBJ1-5 | TRBV20-1 | - | TRBD1 | CSAQDRGLNQPQHF | TGCAGTGCTCAAGACAGGGGGCTTAATCAGCCCCAGCATTTT
TRBJ2-7 | TRBV19 | - | - | CASSIDGAYEQYF | TGTGCCAGTAGTATAGATGGGGCGTACGAGCAGTACTTC
TRBJ1-2 | TRBV29-1 | few | - | CSVGGPQDGYTF | TGCAGCGTTGGCGGCCCCCAAGATGGCTACACCTTC
TRBJ1-5 | TRBV2 | few | - | CASSELGQPNQPQHF | TGTGCCAGCAGTGAGCTTGGGCAGCCCAATCAGCCCCAGCATTTT
TRBJ2-2 | TRBV7-2 | many | - | CASSLSSDGELFF | TGTGCCAGCAGCTTAAGCTCGGACGGGGAGCTGTTTTTT
TRBJ1-2 | TRBV6-5 | many | - | CASSSSGTNYGYTF | TGTGCCAGCAGTTCCTCCGGGACAAACTATGGCTACACCTTC
TRBJ1-6 | TRBV4-1 | - | - | CASSHHVSSYNSPLHF | TGCGCCAGCAGCCATCACGTGAGCTCCTATAATTCACCCCTCCACTTT
TRBJ1-5 | TRBV6-1 | few | - | CASSERGGLGSNQPQHF | TGTGCCAGCAGTGAGCGGGGAGGACTGGGGAGCAATCAGCCCCAGCATTTT
TRBJ2-2 | TRBV19 | - | - | CASQDGAGELFF | TGTGCCAGTCAGGACGGGGCCGGGGAGCTGTTTTTT
TRBJ2-7 | TRBV5-5 | many | - | CASSSYSGRSNYEQYF | TGTGCCAGCAGCTCCTATTCGGGACGGTCGAATTACGAGCAGTACTTC
TRBJ1-1 | TRBV20-1 | - | - | CSAPYPGTANTEAFF | TGCAGTGCCCCTTACCCCGGGACGGCGAACACTGAAGCTTTCTTT
TRBJ2-1 | TRBV19 | - | - | CASSVTSNNEQFF | TGTGCCAGTAGTGTGACTAGTAACAATGAGCAGTTCTTC
TRBJ2-1 | TRBV5-4 | - | - | CASSLPRLPPLYNEQFF | TGTGCCAGCAGCTTGCCAAGACTCCCCCCCTTGTACAATGAGCAGTTCTTC
TRBJ2-7 | TRBV10-3 | many | TRBD2 | CAISVGTSGSYEQYF | TGTGCCATCAGTGTAGGGACTAGCGGATCCTACGAGCAGTACTTC
TRBJ2-5 | TRBV18 | few | - | CASSPEVVETQYF | TGTGCCAGCTCACCAGAGGTAGTAGAGACCCAGTACTTC
TRBJ1-3 | TRBV6-6 | many | - | CASSYVSGNTIYF | TGTGCCAGCAGTTACGTTTCTGGAAACACCATATATTTT